This record covers a single T cell receptor beta chain. This sample is drawn from a study of blood T cell repertoires in COVID-19. TCRdb's table, derived via immunoSEQ multiplex PCR, lists solely in-frame clones and lacks some. The sample records 150,000 to 200,000 clones, around nine tenths being singletons. V lost 8 bases and J lost 7, with 24 bases in between. Germline V gene sequence: CDR1 SGHAT, CDR2 FQNNGV. The CDR3 totals 15 residues. The clonotype originates from a man younger than 35 with active or convalescent COVID-19. The rearrangement uses TRBV11-2 and TRBJ2-7, with a possible D match to TRBD2 (5 bases). Sequenced material: peripheral blood. This CDR3 is CASAPYSRSRGEQYF. The CDR3 nucleotides are TGTGCCAGCGCGCCGTACTCCCGGTCAAGAGGGGAGCAGTACTTC.